One and the same sample provided the 10 T cell receptor beta chains below, sequenced in a study of STAT5B mutations in CD4+ large granular lymphocyte leukemia. Libraries were prepared by immunoSEQ multiplex PCR; TCRdb keeps only in-frame clonotypes and omits some of them. The sample lists about 30,000 clones; 71% were seen once. The specimen was CD4+ T cells from blood buffy coats. These receptors originate from a human donor in good health.

The chain combines TRBV5-8 with TRBJ2-1; 8 nucleotides match TRBD2. The junction had 11 bases not matched to a gene; V was cut back by 5 bases and J by 7 bases. CDR1 SGHTS and CDR2 YDEGEE come from the germline V gene. CDR3 length: 15 amino acids. In nucleotides, the CDR3 is TGTGCCAGCAGATGGGGTCGGGGGGGCCGGAATGAGCAGTTCTTC. It yields the protein CASRWGRGGRNEQFF.

The CDR3 reads CASSGLAGSPGSYNEQFF. In DNA, the CDR3 is TGTGCCAGCAGTGGACTAGCGGGGAGTCCGGGCTCCTACAATGAGCAGTTCTTC. V gene TRBV6-1 combines with J gene TRBJ2-1; 11 nucleotides agree with TRBD2. The CDR3 length is 18 residues. Losses at the gene ends were 4 bases for V and 0 bases for J; bases not matched to a gene: 8. Germline V gene lookup returns CDR1 MNHNS and CDR2 SASEGT.

The chain couples TRBV5-1 to TRBJ2-5, with 8 bases aligning to TRBD1. The CDR3 contains 15 residues. Germline values: CDR1 SGHRS, CDR2 YFSETQ. J was trimmed by 4 bases and V by 3 bases; bases with no gene match: 8. CDR3 in amino acids: CASSYGQGRRETQYF. The CDR3 DNA sequence: TGCGCCAGCAGCTACGGACAGGGACGACGAGAGACCCAGTACTTC.

The CDR3 reads CASSRAGTSLEQYF. CDR3 bases: TGTGCCAGCAGCCGCGCCGGGACTAGTCTCGAGCAGTACTTC. The genes are TRBV6-5 and TRBJ2-7, with 8 positions matching TRBD2. CDR3 size: 14 residues. Germline trimming cut 6 bases from V and 6 bases from J; bases unmatched to any gene: 10. Germline V CDR1 and CDR2: MNHEY, SVGAGI.

This chain links TRBV7-9 with TRBJ2-2, with D unclear. The CDR3 spans 14 residues. Per germline, CDR1 SEHNR and CDR2 FQNEAQ (reference sequence). With 6 bases removed from V and 0 bases from J, the gap between germline ends came to 8 bases. As DNA, the CDR3 is TGTGCCAGCAGATCCGACGCGAACACCGGGGAGCTGTTTTTT. It encodes CASRSDANTGELFF.

The rearrangement links TRBV28 to TRBJ1-2, with TRBD1 as a possible D gene (5 bases). Germline values: CDR1 MDHEN, CDR2 SYDVKM. Between the trimmed V and J ends, which lost 4 bases and 4 bases, there was a span of 13 bases. This CDR3 is 14 amino acids long. CDR3 protein: CASSSSLGGYGYTF. The CDR3 DNA sequence: TGTGCCAGCAGTTCTTCTCTGGGGGGCTATGGCTACACCTTC.

The chain recombines TRBV2 with TRBJ2-3; D is unresolved. The V end was cut by 5 bases, the J end by 1 base, with 4 bases between. The CDR3 loop spans 12 amino acids. CDR1 SNHLY and CDR2 FYNNEI come from the germline V gene. CDR3 region: CASSWGTDTQYF. The CDR3 DNA follows: TGTGCCAGCAGTTGGGGCACAGATACGCAGTATTTT.

The chain links TRBV15 to TRBJ2-7; a weak D match, TRBD2 (5 bases). Trimming pared 5 bases from V and 5 bases from J, leaving 19 bases between. The CDR3 sequence is 15 residues long. Per the germline V gene, CDR1 is LNHNV and CDR2 is YYDKDF (reference sequence). The CDR3 region has the DNA TGTGCCACCAGCTTCCGAGGTCTGGGTAGCGACGAGCAGTACTTC. Protein product: CATSFRGLGSDEQYF.

The chain joins TRBV6-1 to TRBJ1-5; D gene uncertain. V dropped 1 base and J dropped 4 bases, with 14 bases sitting between them. CDR1 and CDR2 from the germline V gene are MNHNS and SASEGT. The CDR3 covers 16 residues. CDR3: CASSEGLRGVNQPQHF. CDR3 DNA sequence: TGTGCCAGCAGTGAAGGTCTCCGTGGGGTAAATCAGCCCCAGCATTTT.

The V and J genes are TRBV11-3 and TRBJ2-1; D is perhaps TRBD1 (5 bases). The length of the CDR3 is 15 residues. Germline V lookup: CDR1 SGHNT, CDR2 YENEEA. V gave up 5 bases and J gave up 2 bases, with 13 bases separating them. Here the CDR3 DNA reads TGTGCCAGCAGCCCATCGGACAATCCCTACAATGAGCAGTTCTTC. Protein: CASSPSDNPYNEQFF.